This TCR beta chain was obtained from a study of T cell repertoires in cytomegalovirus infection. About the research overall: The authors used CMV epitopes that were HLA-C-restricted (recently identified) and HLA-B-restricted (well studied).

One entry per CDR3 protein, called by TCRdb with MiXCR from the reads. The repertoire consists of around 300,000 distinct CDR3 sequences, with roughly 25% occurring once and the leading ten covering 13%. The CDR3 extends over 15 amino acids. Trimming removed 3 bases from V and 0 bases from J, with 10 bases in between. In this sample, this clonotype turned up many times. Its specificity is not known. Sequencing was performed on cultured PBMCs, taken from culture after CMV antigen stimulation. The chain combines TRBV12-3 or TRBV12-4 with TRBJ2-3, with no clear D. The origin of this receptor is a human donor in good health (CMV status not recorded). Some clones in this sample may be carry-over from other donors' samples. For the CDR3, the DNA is TGTGCCAGCAGTTTCAGGCCGCCTAGCACAGATACGCAGTATTTT. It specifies CASSFRPPSTDTQYF.